What follows are 28 T cell receptor beta chains derived from one specimen sequenced in a study of blood T cells in healthy people across ages (dated by TCRdb to 2013 to 2016). The library was prepared using 5' RACE. Reads for this sample came from an Illumina HiSeq 2500. A second PCR of about 6 to 11 cycles was performed with a sample-barcoded 5' primer and a J-beta primer mix. In TCRdb, the public reads were trimmed at Q25 with fastp and aligned with MiXCR, with productive beta chains retained. Under each unique CDR3 protein, matching rows form one entry showing the most common genes and DNA. This sample comprises some 920,000 distinct CDR3 sequences, 51% of them detected only once. Of the sample, about a fifth is held by the ten largest clones. Sequenced: blood. Receptors were obtained from a woman aged 60 to 75 in good health.

The V and J genes are TRBV4-2 and TRBJ2-1, with D tentatively TRBD1 or TRBD2 (6 bases each). Germline CDR1 reads LGHNA; CDR2 reads YNFKEQ. The V end was cut by 0 bases, the J end by 4 bases, with 19 bases between. This CDR3 is 18 amino acids long. CDR3 protein: CASSQDGASVGGYNEQFF. CDR3 nucleotides: TGTGCCAGCAGCCAAGATGGGGCTAGCGTAGGGGGATACAATGAGCAGTTCTTC.

This clonotype turned up a few times. The V call is TRBV4-1, the J call TRBJ1-1; no clear D gene. The CDR3 is 13 residues long. Trimming removed 1 base from V and 5 bases from J, with 8 bases in between. Germline CDR1 MGHRA, CDR2 YSYEKL. The CDR3 is CASSQGRETEAFF. In nucleotides, the CDR3 is TGCGCCAGCAGCCAAGGGCGAGAAACTGAAGCTTTCTTT.

This clonotype was recorded many times. The chain carries TRBV6-1 and TRBJ2-5; 13 positions agree with TRBD2. Germline CDR1 MNHNS, CDR2 SASEGT. The CDR3 runs 15 residues. V lost 10 bases and J lost 5; bases outside the gene matches: 10. The CDR3 DNA follows: TGTGCCATCGAGAGACTAGCGGGAGGCGGGGAGACCCAGTACTTC. Translation gives CAIERLAGGGETQYF.

This clonotype was detected a few times. The rearrangement uses TRBV7-2 and TRBJ2-7; D remains ambiguous. The CDR3 totals 14 residues. The germline V and J ends were trimmed by 5 bases and 2 bases, with 13 bases remaining between them. Germline V CDR1 and CDR2: SGHTA, FQGNSA. As DNA, the CDR3 is TGTGCCAGCAGCCCGACGCGCCTTACCTACGAGCAGTACTTC. It translates to CASSPTRLTYEQYF.

The chain has TRBV3-1 and TRBJ1-5, with a tentative D call TRBD1 (6 bases). In germline, CDR1 is LGHDT, CDR2 YNNKEL (reference sequence). This CDR3 comprises 18 residues. The V gene lost 1 base and the J gene lost 7 bases, with 23 bases spanning the gap. CDR3 coding DNA: TGTGCCAGCAGCCAAGGGTACGGACAGCGTCGGGGCCGGCAGCCCCAGCATTTT. It translates to CASSQGYGQRRGRQPQHF. Full variable domain (remainder filled in from reference TRBV3-1 and TRBJ1-5): DTAVSQTPKYLVTQMGNDKSIKCEQNLGHDTMYWYKQDSKKFLKIMFSYNNKELIINETVPNRFSPKSPDKAHLNLHINSLELGDSAVYFCASSQGYGQRRGRQPQHFGDGTRLSIL.

The V call is TRBV21-1, the J call TRBJ2-3; the listed D gene, TRBD1, was not tested against the DNA. TRBV21-1 counts as a pseudogene. The CDR3 totals 16 residues. In DNA form, the CDR3 reads TGTGCCAGCAGCAAAGTGGTTCAGGGAAACACAGATACGCAGTATTTT. Protein sequence: CASSKVVQGNTDTQYF.

This clonotype has just a few counts. This rearrangement joins TRBV28 to TRBJ2-4, with 7 bases lining up with TRBD2. The CDR3 length is 16 residues. V gave up 5 bases and J gave up 3 bases; unmatched junction bases: 10. Germline CDR1 and CDR2: MDHEN and SYDVKM. CDR3 coding DNA: TGTGCCAGCAGTAGACGCAGCCTAGCGGACAAAAACATTCAGTACTTC. This encodes CASSRRSLADKNIQYF. Based on the CDR3 plus reference TRBV28 and TRBJ2-4, the full variable domain is DVKVTQSSRYLVKRTGEKVFLECVQDMDHENMFWYRQDPGLGLRLIYFSYDVKMKEKGDIPEGYSVSREKKERFSLILESASTNQTSMYLCASSRRSLADKNIQYFGAGTRLSVL.

This clonotype was seen a few times. J is TRBJ2-1 and V is TRBV7-2; TRBD2 matches 7 bases. The CDR3 loop spans 15 amino acids. The germline V gene encodes CDR1 SGHTA and CDR2 FQGNSA. V shed 1 base, J shed 2 bases, and the junction held 2 bases outside the gene matches. This CDR3 is CASSLEAGPYNEQFF. CDR3 bases: TGTGCCAGCAGCTTAGAAGCGGGACCCTACAATGAGCAGTTCTTC. The full variable domain, rest sourced from reference TRBV7-2 and TRBJ2-1, is GAGVSQSPSNKVTEKGKDVELRCDPISGHTALYWYRQSLGQGLEFLIYFQGNSAPDKSGLPSDRFSAERTGGSVSTLTIQRTQQEDSAVYLCASSLEAGPYNEQFFGPGTRLTVL.

As DNA, the CDR3 is TGTGCCAGCAGTCATGAATTCCGTAACTATGGCTACACCTTC. This sequence encodes CASSHEFRNYGYTF. V and J are TRBV7-9 and TRBJ1-2; no reliable D call. V was pared by 6 bases and J by 1 base, with 12 bases between. Germline assignment: CDR1 SEHNR and CDR2 FQNEAQ (reference sequence). The CDR3 runs to 14 residues.

The rearrangement uses TRBV5-1 and TRBJ1-1, with D unclear. The V and J ends lost 4 bases and 2 bases respectively, with 9 bases between them. Germline V gene data show CDR1 as SGHRS and CDR2 as YFSETQ. The CDR3 contains 13 residues. CDR3 sequence: CASSDGSNTEAFF. For the CDR3, the DNA is TGCGCCAGCAGCGACGGGAGTAACACTGAAGCTTTCTTT.

This clonotype was picked up a small number of times. This chain links TRBV20-1 with TRBJ2-7; 10 bases map to TRBD2. This CDR3 has 14 residues. The junction had 8 bases not matched to a gene; V was cut back by 3 bases and J by 6 bases. Germline assignment: CDR1 DFQATT and CDR2 SNEGSKA (reference sequence). CDR3 sequence (DNA): TGCAGTGCTAGTATAGCGATAGCGGGAGGCGAGCAGTACTTC. Protein sequence: CSASIAIAGGEQYF.

This clonotype was detected once. The chain has TRBV10-3 and TRBJ2-1; perhaps TRBD2 as D (6 bases). This CDR3 is built from 12 residues. Germline lookup yields CDR1 ENHRY and CDR2 SYGVKD. CDR3 amino acids: CAGGVSYNEQFF. The CDR3 coding sequence is TGTGCTGGCGGGGTCTCCTACAATGAGCAGTTCTTC.

CDR3 nucleotides: TGTGCCAGCCTCCGGGACAGCTCCTACGAGCAGTACTTC. Protein: CASLRDSSYEQYF. The chain is built from TRBV28 and TRBJ2-7, with 7 bases that match TRBD1. The trim removed 8 bases at V and 0 bases at J, leaving 4 bases unmatched. Germline loops: CDR1 MDHEN, CDR2 SYDVKM. The CDR3 extends over 13 amino acids.

This clonotype was seen once. The rearrangement joins TRBV18 to TRBJ2-1; D is unclear. Trimming removed 3 bases at V and 10 bases at J, with 13 bases between. This CDR3 is built from 13 residues. Germline V CDR1 and CDR2: KGHSH, LQKENI. CDR3 DNA: TGTGCCAGCTCACCTCCAACCTATGTAGAGCAGTTCTTC. Amino acids: CASSPPTYVEQFF. Looking up the rest from reference TRBV18 and TRBJ2-1 gives the full variable domain: NAGVMQNPRHLVRRRGQEARLRCSPMKGHSHVYWYRQLPEEGLKFMVYLQKENIIDESGMPKERFSAEFPKEGPSILRIQQVVRGDSAAYFCASSPPTYVEQFFGPGTRLTVL.

The gene calls are TRBV27 and TRBJ2-7, with a possible D match to TRBD1 (5 bases). Germline V gene lookup returns CDR1 MNHEY and CDR2 SMNVEV (reference sequence). This CDR3 has 13 amino acids. V shed 8 bases and J shed 2 bases, with 13 bases lying between them. The CDR3 loop is CASRRGKAYEQYF. The DNA of the CDR3 is TGTGCCAGCCGTAGGGGCAAAGCCTACGAGCAGTACTTC.

This clonotype was counted once. The CDR3 is CASGLSGRTDVQYF. The CDR3, as DNA: TGTGCCAGCGGACTGAGCGGACGCACAGATGTGCAGTATTTT. The chain recombines TRBV12-3 or TRBV12-4 with TRBJ2-3; a possible D gene is TRBD2 (5 bases). This CDR3 has 14 residues. The V and J ends lost 8 bases and 11 bases respectively, with 23 bases between them.

The rearrangement links TRBV28 to TRBJ2-1; D uncertain. Near its end, the DNA agrees better with TRBJ2-7, so the J call may be wrong. The CDR3 spans 11 residues. Germline values: CDR1 MDHEN, CDR2 SYDVKM. This CDR3 is CASSSRTEQYF. For the CDR3, the DNA is TGTGCCAGCAGTTCACGGACCGAGCAGTACTTC.

V is TRBV6-1 and J is TRBJ1-6; D gene unclear. CDR3 length: 15 residues. Trimming pared 1 base from V and 12 bases from J, leaving 16 bases between. Germline V CDR1 and CDR2: MNHNS, SASEGT. Written as DNA, the CDR3 is TGTGCCAGCAGTGAAGGGGATGGGTTCAGGTTACCCCTCCACTTT. This encodes CASSEGDGFRLPLHF.

The chain combines TRBV12-3 or TRBV12-4 with TRBJ2-5; 7 bases are a match to TRBD1. The CDR3 consists of 18 residues. V lost 6 bases, J lost 11 bases, and 27 bases stayed unmatched. The CDR3 region is CASRPSFSRGQFYNEQYF. CDR3 coding DNA: TGTGCCAGCAGGCCGTCCTTTTCTAGGGGGCAATTTTACAATGAGCAGTACTTC.

The gene calls are TRBV25-1 and TRBJ1-1; maybe TRBD1 (6 bases). V was shortened by 11 bases and J by 7 bases, with 14 bases between the two germline ends. Germline V CDR1 and CDR2: MGHDK, SYGVNS. This CDR3 has 11 amino acids. CDR3 sequence reads: CALWGAGEAFF. The CDR3 DNA follows: TGTGCCCTCTGGGGGGCCGGTGAAGCTTTCTTT.

This chain uses TRBV7-8 with TRBJ2-7; maybe TRBD2 (5 bases). Trimming stripped 5 bases from V and 6 bases from J, with 11 bases between. This CDR3 spans 12 amino acids. Germline lookup yields CDR1 SGHVS and CDR2 FQNEAQ. CDR3 sequence (DNA): TGTGCCAGCAGCCGCCCGGAGGCCGAGCAGTACTTC. It yields the protein CASSRPEAEQYF.

The chain uses TRBV11-3 and TRBJ2-3, with TRBD2 identical over 13 bases. The CDR3 contains 17 residues. CDR1 SGHNT and CDR2 YENEEA come from the germline V gene. Trimming removed 5 bases from V and 5 bases from J; junction bases left unmatched: 10. The CDR3 DNA is TGTGCCAGCAGCCCAGGACTAGCGGGAGTACGAGGAGATACGCAGTATTTT. This gives the protein CASSPGLAGVRGDTQYF. Variable domain in full (rest from reference TRBV11-3 and TRBJ2-3): EAGVVQSPRYKIIEKKQPVAFWCNPISGHNTLYWYLQNLGQGPELLIRYENEEAVDDSQLPKDRFSAERLKGVDSTLKIQPAELGDSAVYLCASSPGLAGVRGDTQYFGPGTRLTVL.

As regards this clonotype: One end of the junction is discordant with germline, which a read error may explain. The J gene is TRBJ2-7, the V gene TRBV27, with unresolved D. In germline, CDR1 is MNHEY, CDR2 SMNVEV (reference sequence). The CDR3 totals 13 residues. For the CDR3, the DNA is TGTGCCAGCAGTAAACCCCCCTCCTACGAGCGGTACTTC. As protein: CASSKPPSYERYF.

The genes are TRBV20-1 and TRBJ2-1, with 12 nucleotides matching TRBD2. Germline CDR1 and CDR2: DFQATT and SNEGSKA (reference sequence). Unmatched junction bases numbered 18, after V lost 1 base and J lost 8 bases. The CDR3 length is 19 residues. This CDR3 is CSARVARDLVRLAGDEQFF. CDR3 coding DNA: TGCAGTGCTAGAGTAGCCAGGGATTTGGTGCGACTAGCGGGAGATGAGCAGTTCTTC.

This clonotype has a handful of counts. The chain recombines TRBV27 with TRBJ1-2; 7 bases are shared with TRBD1. V trimming: 4 bases; J trimming: 7 bases; junction bases outside the gene matches: 9. The CDR3 has 14 residues. Germline V gene sequence: CDR1 MNHEY, CDR2 SMNVEV (reference sequence). CDR3 sequence: CASSSDRISGGYTF. CDR3 sequence (DNA): TGTGCCAGCAGTTCGGACAGGATCTCCGGTGGCTACACCTTC.

The chain is built from TRBV6-1 and TRBJ1-5; D unresolved. The length of the CDR3 is 15 residues. Trimming removed 2 bases from V and 5 bases from J, with 13 bases in between. From germline, CDR1 is MNHNS and CDR2 SASEGT. The CDR3 spells CASSEPWGRDQPQHF. DNA for the CDR3: TGTGCCAGCAGTGAACCCTGGGGAAGGGATCAGCCCCAGCATTTT.

The gene calls are TRBV4-1 and TRBJ1-2; tentative D call: TRBD1 (5 bases). The CDR3 totals 11 residues. Germline values: CDR1 MGHRA, CDR2 YSYEKL. V lost 8 bases and J 7 bases, leaving 11 bases between the germline ends. The CDR3 nucleotides read TGCGCCAGCGGGGGTGGAGCTGGCTACACCTTC. The encoded protein is CASGGGAGYTF.

The V and J genes are TRBV20-1 and TRBJ2-3, with 8 bases that match TRBD1. Trimming took 2 bases from V and 4 from J; bases not matched to a gene: 11. The germline CDR1 and CDR2 sequences are DFQATT and SNEGSKA (reference sequence). The length of the CDR3 is 16 residues. This chain's CDR3 is CSARNFRGRIADTQYF. Here the CDR3 DNA reads TGCAGTGCTAGAAATTTCAGGGGGCGGATTGCAGATACGCAGTATTTT.